Only one count was recorded for the clone carrying this T cell receptor (beta chain). In the original processing: Reference gene primers were amplified, and this amplification served to estimate nucleated cell counts. TCRdb's table, derived via immunoSEQ multiplex PCR, lists solely in-frame clones and lacks some. That table gives V, J and clone size, and the DNA gave D and trimming. The table records around 260,000 clones, around 86% of them present only once. This CDR3 region has 17 residues. This record belongs to a study of blood T cell repertoires in COVID-19. Across the study: COVID-19 samples, acute and convalescent, were from the United States, Italy and Spain. Sources were T cells, B-cell-depleted T cells, or PBMCs; the material itself was cDNA or gDNA.

The receptor's source is a middle-aged woman who had recovered from COVID-19. The material sequenced was peripheral blood. The rearrangement uses TRBV21-1 and TRBJ2-7; TRBD1 is the table's D call and was not checked against the DNA. TRBV21-1 counts as a pseudogene. The CDR3 nucleotides are TGTGCCAGCAGCCCACCCCTACGGGGACAGGGGGCATACGAGCAGTACTTC. Translation gives CASSPPLRGQGAYEQYF.